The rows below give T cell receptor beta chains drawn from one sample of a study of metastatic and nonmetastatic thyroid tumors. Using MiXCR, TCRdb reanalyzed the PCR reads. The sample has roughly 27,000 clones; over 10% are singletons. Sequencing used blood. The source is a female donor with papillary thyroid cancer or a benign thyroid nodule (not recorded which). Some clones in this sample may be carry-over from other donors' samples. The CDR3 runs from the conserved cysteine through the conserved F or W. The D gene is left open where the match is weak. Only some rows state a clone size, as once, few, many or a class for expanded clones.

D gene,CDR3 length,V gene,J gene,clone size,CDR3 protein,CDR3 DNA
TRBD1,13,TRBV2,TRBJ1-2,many,CASNTRDRGGYTF,TGTGCCAGCAATACCCGGGACAGGGGCGGCTACACCTTC
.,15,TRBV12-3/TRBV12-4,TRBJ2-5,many,CASSFTPSSQETQYF,TGTGCCAGCAGTTTTACGCCCAGCAGCCAAGAGACCCAGTACTTC
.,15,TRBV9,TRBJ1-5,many,CASSVGGAHNQPQHF,TGTGCCAGCAGCGTAGGAGGGGCCCACAATCAGCCCCAGCATTTT
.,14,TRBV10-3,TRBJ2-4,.,CAISLGFRDDIQYF,TGTGCCATCAGCCTTGGCTTCAGGGACGACATTCAGTACTTC
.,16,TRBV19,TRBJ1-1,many,CASSPRNRVLNTEAFF,TGTGCCAGTAGTCCCCGGAACAGGGTTTTGAACACTGAAGCTTTCTTT
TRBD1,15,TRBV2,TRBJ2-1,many,CASSEWQGAYNEQFF,TGTGCCAGCAGTGAATGGCAGGGGGCCTACAATGAGCAGTTCTTC
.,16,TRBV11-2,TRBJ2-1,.,CASSFMPGSSYNEQFF,TGTGCCAGCAGCTTCATGCCCGGGAGCTCCTACAATGAGCAGTTCTTC
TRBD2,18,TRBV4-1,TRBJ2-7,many,CASSQASSQGLASYEQYF,TGCGCCAGCAGCCAAGCCTCTTCCCAGGGACTAGCGAGCTACGAGCAGTACTTC
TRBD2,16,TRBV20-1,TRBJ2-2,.,CSARDLLAGAVRELFF,TGCAGTGCTAGAGATTTGCTAGCGGGAGCGGTCCGGGAGCTGTTTTTT
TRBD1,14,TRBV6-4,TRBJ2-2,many,CASSDSGTGGELFF,TGTGCCAGCAGTGACTCAGGGACAGGAGGGGAGCTGTTTTTT
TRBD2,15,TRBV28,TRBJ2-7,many,CASRETSGGAYEQYF,TGTGCCAGCAGGGAGACTAGCGGGGGAGCCTACGAGCAGTACTTC
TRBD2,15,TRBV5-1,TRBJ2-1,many,CASSSDPTSGNEQFF,TGCGCCAGCAGCTCCGACCCCACTAGCGGCAATGAGCAGTTCTTC
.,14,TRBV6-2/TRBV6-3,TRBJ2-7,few,CASRPPAEVHEQYF,TGTGCCAGCAGACCCCCTGCGGAAGTCCACGAGCAGTACTTC
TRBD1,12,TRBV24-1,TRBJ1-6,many,CANPGGGSPLHF,TGCGCCAACCCAGGGGGTGGTTCACCCCTCCACTTT
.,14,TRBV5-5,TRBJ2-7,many,CASSSSLATYEQYF,TGTGCCAGCAGCTCCTCGCTAGCGACCTACGAGCAGTACTTC
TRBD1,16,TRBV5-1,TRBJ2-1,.,CASSPEQGARSDEQFF,TGCGCCAGCAGCCCCGAACAGGGGGCAAGATCCGATGAGCAGTTCTTC
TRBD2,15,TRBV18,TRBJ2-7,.,CASSPGGRANGVQYF,TGTGCCAGCTCACCAGGGGGGAGGGCGAACGGCGTGCAGTACTTC
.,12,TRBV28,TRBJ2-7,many,CASSYRPSEQYF,TGTGCCAGCAGTTACCGGCCGAGCGAGCAGTACTTC
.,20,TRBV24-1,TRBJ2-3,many,CATSELLRQTLLPSTDTQYF,TGTGCCACCAGTGAGCTCCTCAGACAAACCCTCCTACCTAGCACAGATACGCAGTATTTT
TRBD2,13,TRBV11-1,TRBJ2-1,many,CASSGLANYEQFF,TGTGCCAGCAGCGGACTAGCGAACTATGAGCAGTTCTTC
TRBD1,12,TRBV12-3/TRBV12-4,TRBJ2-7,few,CASSLGTGQQYF,TGTGCCAGCAGTTTAGGGACAGGGCAGCAGTACTTC
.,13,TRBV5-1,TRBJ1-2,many,CASSRVINYGYTF,TGCGCCAGCAGCAGGGTCATTAACTATGGCTACACCTTC
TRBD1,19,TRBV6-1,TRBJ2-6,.,CASSRTGARSFSLANVLTF,TGTGCCAGCAGTAGGACAGGGGCTAGGAGTTTCTCTTTGGCCAACGTCCTGACTTTC
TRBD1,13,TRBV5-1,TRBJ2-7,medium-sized,CASSRGQTYEQYF,TGCGCCAGCAGCAGGGGACAGACCTACGAGCAGTACTTC
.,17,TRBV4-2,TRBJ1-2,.,CASSQEYTGDRNYGYTF,TGTGCCAGCAGCCAAGAATACACAGGTGACCGAAACTATGGCTACACCTTC
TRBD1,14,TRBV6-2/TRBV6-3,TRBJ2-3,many,CASSSGTDTDTQYF,TGTGCCAGCAGTTCCGGGACAGACACAGATACGCAGTATTTT
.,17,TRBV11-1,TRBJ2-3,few,CASTSPPAAFDTDTQYF,TGTGCCAGCACCTCTCCCCCAGCAGCTTTTGACACAGATACACAGTATTTT
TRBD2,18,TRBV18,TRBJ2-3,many,CASSPVGTIPGFTDTQYF,TGTGCCAGCTCACCGGTCGGGACTATCCCCGGTTTCACAGATACGCAGTATTTT
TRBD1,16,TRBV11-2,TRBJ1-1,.,CASSSEGQGARTEAFF,TGTGCCAGCAGCTCAGAGGGACAGGGGGCGAGGACTGAAGCTTTCTTT
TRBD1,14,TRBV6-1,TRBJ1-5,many,CASSRDRGNQPQHF,TGTGCCAGCAGCAGGGACAGGGGCAATCAGCCCCAGCATTTT
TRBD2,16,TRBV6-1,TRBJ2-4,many,CASCRLAEVAKNIQYF,TGTGCCAGCTGCAGACTAGCGGAGGTAGCCAAAAACATTCAGTACTTC
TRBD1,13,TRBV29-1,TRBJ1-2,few,CSVKDRGIYGYTF,TGCAGCGTAAAGGACAGGGGAATCTATGGCTACACCTTC
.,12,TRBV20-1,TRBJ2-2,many,CSARGGTGELFF,TGCAGTGCTAGAGGGGGCACCGGGGAGCTGTTTTTT
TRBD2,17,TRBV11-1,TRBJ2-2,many,CASSHTHGRRDAGELFF,TGTGCCAGCAGTCATACCCACGGGAGGCGGGACGCCGGGGAGCTGTTTTTT
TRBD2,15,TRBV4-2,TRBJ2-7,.,CASSQTSGSSYEQYF,TGTGCCAGCAGCCAAACTAGCGGGAGCTCCTACGAGCAGTACTTC
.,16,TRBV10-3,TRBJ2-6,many,CAISPEGNSGANVLTF,TGCGCCATCAGTCCCGAGGGCAACTCTGGGGCCAACGTCCTGACTTTC
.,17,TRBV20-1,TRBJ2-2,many,CSARDPRGGENTGELFF,TGCAGTGCTAGAGACCCCAGGGGAGGAGAGAACACCGGGGAGCTGTTTTTT
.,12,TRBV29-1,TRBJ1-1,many,CSAAKVPNEAFF,TGCAGCGCCGCGAAGGTCCCAAATGAAGCTTTCTTT
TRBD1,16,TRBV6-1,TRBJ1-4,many,CASSLGAGGLNEKLFF,TGTGCCAGCAGCCTAGGGGCAGGGGGGTTAAATGAAAAACTGTTTTTT
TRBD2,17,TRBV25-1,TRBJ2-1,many,CASSKPSGRIPYNEQFF,TGTGCCAGCAGTAAACCTAGCGGGAGGATCCCCTACAATGAGCAGTTCTTC
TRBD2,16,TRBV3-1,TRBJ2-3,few,CASSQEAGGLTDTQYF,TGTGCCAGCAGCCAAGAAGCGGGGGGTCTGACAGATACGCAGTATTTT
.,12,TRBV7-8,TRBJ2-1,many,CASSLGPPKQFF,TGTGCCAGCAGCTTAGGACCTCCCAAGCAGTTCTTC
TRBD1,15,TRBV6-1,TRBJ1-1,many,CASSSRTGVNTEAFF,TGTGCCAGCAGTTCGCGGACAGGGGTGAACACTGAAGCTTTCTTT
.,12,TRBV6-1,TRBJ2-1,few,CASKGYYNERFF,TGTGCCAGCAAAGGGTATTACAATGAGCGGTTCTTC
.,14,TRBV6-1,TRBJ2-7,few,CATLGEGVSYEQYF,TGTGCCACCCTCGGGGAGGGGGTGTCCTACGAGCAGTACTTC
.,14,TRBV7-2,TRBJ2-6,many,CASSSLSGANVLTF,TGTGCCAGCAGCTCTCTCTCTGGGGCCAACGTCCTGACTTTC
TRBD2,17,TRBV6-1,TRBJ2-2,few,CASTRLAGGPYTVELFF,TGTGCCAGCACCAGGCTAGCGGGAGGGCCGTACACCGTGGAGCTGTTTTTT
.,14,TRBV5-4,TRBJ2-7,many,CASSFRDGTYEQYF,TGTGCCAGCAGCTTCCGGGACGGAACCTACGAGCAGTACTTC
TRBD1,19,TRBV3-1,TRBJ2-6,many,CASTRASGTGIAGANVLTF,TGTGCCAGCACCCGAGCATCCGGGACAGGGATAGCTGGGGCCAACGTCCTGACTTTC
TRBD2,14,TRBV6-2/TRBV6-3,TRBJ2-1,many,CASSPGRGGNEQFF,TGTGCCAGCAGCCCCGGGAGGGGGGGGAATGAGCAGTTCTTC
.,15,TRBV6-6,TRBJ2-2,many,CASSYSSRWTGELFF,TGTGCCAGCAGTTACTCAAGCCGGTGGACCGGGGAGCTGTTTTTT
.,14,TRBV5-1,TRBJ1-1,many,CASSFLQGNTEAFF,TGCGCCAGCAGCTTCTTACAGGGGAACACTGAAGCTTTCTTT
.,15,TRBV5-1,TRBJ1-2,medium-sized,CASSKATITGYGYTF,TGCGCCAGCAGCAAGGCCACCATAACGGGCTATGGCTACACCTTC
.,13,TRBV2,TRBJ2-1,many,CASSRPTYNEQFF,TGTGCCAGCAGCCGACCTACCTACAATGAGCAGTTCTTC
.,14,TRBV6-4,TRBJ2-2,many,CASTSGPHTGELFF,TGTGCCAGCACCTCCGGGCCGCACACCGGGGAGCTGTTTTTT
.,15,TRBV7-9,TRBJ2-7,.,CASFPEGVTTYEQYF,TGTGCCAGCTTCCCAGAGGGGGTCACTACCTACGAGCAGTACTTC
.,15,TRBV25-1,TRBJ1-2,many,CASASGGGRDYGYTF,TGTGCCAGCGCCTCCGGGGGGGGGCGCGACTATGGCTACACCTTC
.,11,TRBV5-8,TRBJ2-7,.,CASSINYEQYF,TGTGCCAGCAGCATCAATTACGAGCAGTATTTC
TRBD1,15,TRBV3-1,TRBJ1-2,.,CASSQTGTANYGYTF,TGTGCCAGCAGCCAGACAGGGACAGCCAACTATGGCTACACCTTC